The sequence of this T cell receptor beta chain was determined in a study of post-analysis software for immune sequencing data. On the study more broadly: Relapsing-remitting, secondary progressive and progressive-relapsing multiple sclerosis courses were included. Study-wide points: A significant reduction in normalized Chao1 diversity was observed in multiple sclerosis patients versus controls. Four or five TRBV segments were more frequent in patients than controls; TRBV5-6, TRBV5-1 and TRBV20-1 belonged to this group. Same-batch samples co-clustered strongly by F measure.

Concerning this clonotype itself: No antigen is known for it.

The CDR3 consists of 16 residues. Per the germline V gene, CDR1 is SGHRS and CDR2 is YFSETQ. Trimming took 0 bases from V and 0 from J; bases not matched to a gene: 2. Carried by the TCR beta cDNA libraries were unique molecular identifiers. T cells, about 0.95 to 11 million of them, yielded roughly 0.5 million cDNA molecules. MiXCR, applied by TCRdb to the PCR reads, yields one record per CDR3 protein. The table records about 680,000 distinct CDR3 sequences, roughly three fifths of them present only once. The sequenced material came from blood. The sequence was collected from a girl aged 2-15 years with multiple sclerosis. This chain connects TRBV5-1 to TRBJ2-1; TRBD2 matches at 8 bases. The CDR3 spells CASSLDGTSSYNEQFF. For the CDR3, the DNA is TGCGCCAGCAGCTTGGATGGGACTAGCTCCTACAATGAGCAGTTCTTC.